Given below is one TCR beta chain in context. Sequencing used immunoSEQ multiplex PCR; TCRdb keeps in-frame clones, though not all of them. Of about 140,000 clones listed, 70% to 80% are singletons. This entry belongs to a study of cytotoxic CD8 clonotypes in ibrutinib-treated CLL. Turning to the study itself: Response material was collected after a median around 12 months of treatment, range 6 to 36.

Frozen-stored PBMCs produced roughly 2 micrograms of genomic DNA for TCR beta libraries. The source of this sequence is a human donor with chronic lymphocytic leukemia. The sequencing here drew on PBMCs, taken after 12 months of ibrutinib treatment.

The DNA of the CDR3 is TGCGCCAGCAGTCAACCGGGACAGGGAGATTACAATGAGCAGTTCTTC. Translated, it gives CASSQPGQGDYNEQFF. The chain carries TRBV23-1 and TRBJ2-1; 9 nucleotides match TRBD1. TRBV23-1 is an open reading frame, and its role is uncertain. The CDR3 sequence is 16 residues long. Unmatched junction bases numbered 6, after V lost 2 bases and J lost 4 bases.